Listed here are 13 T cell receptor beta chains from one sample, sequenced in a study of blood T cell repertoires in COVID-19. TCRdb's copy holds only in-frame clones and misses some; the assay was immunoSEQ multiplex PCR. The sample lists about 200,000 clones; almost 90% were seen once. The source material was peripheral blood. These receptors were obtained from a man aged 18 to 30 with active or convalescent COVID-19.

The chain employs TRBV10-3 and TRBJ1-2, with D tentatively TRBD1 (6 bases). V lost 0 bases and J 2 bases, leaving 7 bases between the germline ends. In germline, CDR1 is ENHRY, CDR2 SYGVKD. The CDR3 consists of 14 residues. CDR3: CAISESGQNYGYTF. The CDR3 coding sequence is TGTGCCATCAGTGAGTCCGGACAGAACTATGGCTACACCTTC.

The CDR3 DNA reads as TGTGCCAGCAAGGGGGACGCGTATACGCAGTATTTT. It is translated as CASKGDAYTQYF. The chain uses TRBV2 and TRBJ2-3; D is possibly TRBD1 (6 bases). Germline V gives CDR1 SNHLY, CDR2 FYNNEI. V lost 7 bases, J lost 7 bases, and 12 bases lay in between. The CDR3 runs to 12 residues. The whole variable domain, remainder taken from reference TRBV2 and TRBJ2-3, is EPEVTQTPSHQVTQMGQEVILRCVPISNHLYFYWYRQILGQKVEFLVSFYNNEISEKSEIFDDQFSVERPDGSNFTLKIRSTKLEDSAMYFCASKGDAYTQYFGPGTRLTVL.

The chain carries TRBV2 and TRBJ1-4, with 7 bases that match TRBD1. The CDR3 runs to 13 residues. Germline V lookup: CDR1 SNHLY, CDR2 FYNNEI. The junction had 7 bases not matched to a gene; V was cut back by 7 bases and J by 8 bases. The CDR3 reads CASNQDREEKLFF. The CDR3, as DNA: TGTGCCAGCAATCAAGACAGGGAGGAAAAACTGTTTTTT. The full variable domain, its missing parts supplied by reference TRBV2 and TRBJ1-4, is EPEVTQTPSHQVTQMGQEVILRCVPISNHLYFYWYRQILGQKVEFLVSFYNNEISEKSEIFDDQFSVERPDGSNFTLKIRSTKLEDSAMYFCASNQDREEKLFFGSGTQLSVL.

The sample holds one count of this clone. J is TRBJ2-7 and V is TRBV6-2 or TRBV6-3; 9 positions agree with TRBD2. With V trimmed by 4 bases and J by 2 bases, 3 bases remained unmatched. Germline-derived CDR1 and CDR2 are MNHEY and SVGEGT. This CDR3 is 14 amino acids long. The CDR3 DNA reads as TGTGCCAGCAGTTTTCTAGCGGGACCCTACGAGCAGTACTTC. Translation: CASSFLAGPYEQYF.

This clone showed up just once. The chain carries TRBV25-1 and TRBJ1-2; 8 positions match TRBD1. V trimming: 10 bases; J trimming: 5 bases; junction bases outside the gene matches: 15. Germline V gene data show CDR1 as MGHDK and CDR2 as SYGVNS. The CDR3 sequence is 15 residues long. In nucleotides, the CDR3 is TGTGCCACCAGGGGACAGGCCAGCGCCTCATATGGCTACACCTTC. Translated: CATRGQASASYGYTF.

V is TRBV11-2 and J is TRBJ2-5; 7 bases map to TRBD2. J lost 5 bases, V lost 4 bases, and 10 bases had no gene match. This CDR3 is 15 amino acids long. Germline CDR1 reads SGHAT; CDR2 reads FQNNGV. The CDR3 sequence is CASSSRGRVGETQYF. The CDR3 nucleotides are TGTGCCAGCAGCTCCCGAGGGAGGGTCGGGGAGACCCAGTACTTC.

The V and J genes are TRBV5-1 and TRBJ2-7; TRBD1 matches 7 bases. Germline assignment: CDR1 SGHRS and CDR2 YFSETQ. This CDR3 has 14 residues. Unmatched junction bases numbered 6, after V lost 3 bases and J lost 3 bases. The CDR3 loop is CASSSQGQSYEQYF. The CDR3 coding sequence is TGCGCCAGCAGCTCTCAGGGACAGAGCTACGAGCAGTACTTC.

V usage is TRBV19 and J usage is TRBJ2-2; TRBD1 matches 7 bases. Unmatched junction bases numbered 3, after V lost 5 bases and J lost 3 bases. The CDR3 sequence is 14 residues long. CDR1 is LNHDA, CDR2 SQIVND, per germline (reference sequence). CDR3 nucleotides: TGTGCCAGTAGTTCGGGACAGTACACCGGGGAGCTGTTTTTT. This codes for CASSSGQYTGELFF.

The rearrangement uses TRBV9 and TRBJ1-3; no clear D gene. The germline V gene encodes CDR1 SGDLS and CDR2 YYNGEE. The CDR3 is 13 residues long. V lost 0 bases and J lost 3, with 4 bases in between. In DNA form, the CDR3 reads TGTGCCAGCAGCGTAGAGCTTGGAAACACCATATATTTT. It is translated as CASSVELGNTIYF.

This chain connects TRBV5-5 to TRBJ1-5; 8 bases line up with TRBD1. J lost 4 bases, V lost 4 bases, and 4 bases had no gene match. Germline V lookup: CDR1 SGHKS, CDR2 YYEKEE (reference sequence). The CDR3 is made up of 14 amino acids. CDR3 bases: TGTGCCAGCAGCCAGCGGACAGGGAATCAGCCCCAGCATTTT. Protein product: CASSQRTGNQPQHF.

The rearrangement links TRBV4-1 to TRBJ2-7; 16 bases fit TRBD2. Looked up from germline, CDR1 is MGHRA and CDR2 is YSYEKL. The CDR3 is made up of 17 amino acids. V dropped 4 bases and J dropped 7; count of bases not matched to a gene: 10. In DNA, the CDR3 is TGCGCCAGCAGCCGGGGACTAGCGGGAGGGGGTGTTGAGGAGCAGTACTTC. It codes for CASSRGLAGGGVEEQYF.

CDR3 region: CASSLPGGAGYTF. The CDR3 DNA reads TGTGCCAGCAGCTTACCAGGGGGCGCTGGCTACACCTTC. This chain connects TRBV5-4 to TRBJ1-2, with 8 positions matching TRBD1. The V gene end was trimmed by 2 bases and the J gene end by 7 bases; junction bases not matched to a gene: 4. The CDR3 is made up of 13 amino acids. Germline CDR1 and CDR2: SGHNT and YYREEE (reference sequence).

This chain links TRBV12-5 with TRBJ2-2; the match to TRBD1 covers 7 bases. The CDR3 totals 15 residues. Per germline, CDR1 LGHNT and CDR2 FRNRAP. Germline trimming cut 5 bases from V and 2 bases from J; bases unmatched to any gene: 5. This CDR3 is CASGTGQFNTGELFF. CDR3 DNA sequence: TGTGCTAGTGGTACGGGACAGTTCAACACCGGGGAGCTGTTTTTT.